This T cell receptor beta chain was captured by sequencing in a study of blood T cell repertoires in COVID-19. Study overall: The study drew acute and convalescent COVID-19 samples from the United States, Italy and Spain. The analysed material was cDNA or gDNA that came from T cells, B-cell-depleted T cells, or PBMCs.

How the authors handled the data: Reference gene primer amplification gave estimated nucleated cell counts. TCRdb's table, derived via immunoSEQ multiplex PCR, lists solely in-frame clones and lacks some. For V, J and clone size, that table is used; D and trimming come from the DNA. This table has about 55,000 clones, 86% appearing once. V lost 0 bases and J lost 5, with 11 bases in between. This CDR3 region has 14 residues. Germline CDR1 and CDR2: SGHRS and YFSETQ. The chain links TRBV5-1 to TRBJ1-2; D is ambiguous. Material for sequencing was peripheral blood. The TCR originated in a man between 65 and 79 years old with acute or convalescent COVID-19. The CDR3 region is CASSLDSRGYGYTF. The CDR3 DNA sequence: TGCGCCAGCAGCTTGGATAGCCGAGGGTATGGCTACACCTTC.